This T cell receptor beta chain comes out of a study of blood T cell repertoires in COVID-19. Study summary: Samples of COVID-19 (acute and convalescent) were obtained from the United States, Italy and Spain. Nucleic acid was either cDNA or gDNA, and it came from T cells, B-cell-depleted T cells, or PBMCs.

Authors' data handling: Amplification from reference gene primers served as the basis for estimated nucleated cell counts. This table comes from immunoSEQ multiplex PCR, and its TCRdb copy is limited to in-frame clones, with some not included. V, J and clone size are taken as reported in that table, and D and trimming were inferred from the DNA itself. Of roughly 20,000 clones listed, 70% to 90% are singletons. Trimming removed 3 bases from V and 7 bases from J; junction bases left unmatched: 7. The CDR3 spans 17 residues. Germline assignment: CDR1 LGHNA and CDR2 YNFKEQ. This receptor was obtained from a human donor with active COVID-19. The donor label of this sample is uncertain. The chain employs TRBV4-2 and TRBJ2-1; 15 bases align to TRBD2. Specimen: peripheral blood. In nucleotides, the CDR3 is TGTGCCAGCAGCCAGGGGACTAGCGGGGGGTTAGCGAATGAGCAGTTCTTC. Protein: CASSQGTSGGLANEQFF.